These 4 T cell receptor beta chains originate from one sample sequenced in a study of shared clonotypes between healthy human individuals. Assay: immunoSEQ multiplex PCR; the TCRdb copy retains only in-frame clones and omits some. The table lists hundreds of thousands of clones, about 96% of them singletons. The sequencing sample was made of naive CD4+ T cells sorted from blood. Subset meaning: CD45RA+ positively selected. The receptors were gathered from a woman in her thirties in good health.

The chain has TRBV30 and TRBJ2-3; D might be TRBD2 (5 bases). Germline CDR1 GTSNPN, CDR2 SVGIG (reference sequence). V was shortened by 3 bases and J by 1 base, with 11 bases between the two germline ends. CDR3 length equals 14 residues. The CDR3 nucleotides are TGTGCCTGGAGGCCAGCGGTCCGCACAGATACGCAGTATTTT. Residues: CAWRPAVRTDTQYF.

The V gene is TRBV30, the J gene TRBJ2-1; no firm D call. CDR3 length equals 10 residues. The germline V gene has CDR1 GTSNPN and CDR2 SVGIG (reference sequence). The V end was cut by 6 bases, the J end by 7 bases, with 7 bases between. The CDR3 sequence is CACGENEQFF. The CDR3 DNA follows: TGTGCCTGCGGAGAGAATGAGCAGTTCTTC.

The rearrangement joins TRBV11-3 to TRBJ2-2; D might be TRBD1 (6 bases). V was pared by 3 bases and J by 6 bases, with 14 bases between. The CDR3 covers 15 residues. Germline CDR1 reads SGHNT; CDR2 reads YENEEA. The CDR3 DNA is TGTGCCAGCAGCTTGAGGCAGGGGACGCCCGGGGAGCTGTTTTTT. It translates to CASSLRQGTPGELFF.

The chain recombines TRBV14 with TRBJ2-3; no clear D gene. V was cut by 8 bases and J by 1 base, with 10 bases left in between. Germline assignment: CDR1 SGHDN and CDR2 FVKESK. The CDR3 is 13 amino acids. For the CDR3, the DNA is TGTGCCAGCCAGCTTCCGGGCACAGATACGCAGTATTTT. Amino acid sequence: CASQLPGTDTQYF.